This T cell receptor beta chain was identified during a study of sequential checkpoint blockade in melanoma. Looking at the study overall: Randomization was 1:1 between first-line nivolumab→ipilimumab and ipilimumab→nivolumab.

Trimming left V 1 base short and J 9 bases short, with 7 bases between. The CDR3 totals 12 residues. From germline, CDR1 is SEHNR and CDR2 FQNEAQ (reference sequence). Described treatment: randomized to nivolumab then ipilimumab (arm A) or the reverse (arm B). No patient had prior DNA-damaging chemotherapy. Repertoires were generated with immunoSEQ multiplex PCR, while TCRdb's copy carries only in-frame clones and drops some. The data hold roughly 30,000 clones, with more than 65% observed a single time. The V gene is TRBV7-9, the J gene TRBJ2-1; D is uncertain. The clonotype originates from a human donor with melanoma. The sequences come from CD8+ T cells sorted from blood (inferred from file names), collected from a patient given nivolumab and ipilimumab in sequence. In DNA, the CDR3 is TGTGCCAGCAGCTTAGACGCCGGTGAGCAGTTCTTC. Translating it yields CASSLDAGEQFF.